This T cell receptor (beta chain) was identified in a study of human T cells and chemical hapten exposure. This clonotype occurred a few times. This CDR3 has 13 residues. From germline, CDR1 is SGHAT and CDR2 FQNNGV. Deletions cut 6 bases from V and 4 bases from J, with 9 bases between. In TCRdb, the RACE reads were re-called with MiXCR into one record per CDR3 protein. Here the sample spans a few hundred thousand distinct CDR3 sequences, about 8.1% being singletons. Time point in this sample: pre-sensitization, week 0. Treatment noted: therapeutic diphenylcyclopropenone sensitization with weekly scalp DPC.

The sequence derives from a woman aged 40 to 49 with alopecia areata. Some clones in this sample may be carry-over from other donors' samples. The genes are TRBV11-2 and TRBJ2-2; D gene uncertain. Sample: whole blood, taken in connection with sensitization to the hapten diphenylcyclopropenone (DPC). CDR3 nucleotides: TGTGCCAGCAGTAACCCGGGCACCGGGGAGCTGTTTTTT. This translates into CASSNPGTGELFF.